The 2 T cell receptor beta chains below were found in one sample sequenced in a study of T cells expressing NK-cell markers. TCRdb reprocessed the 5' RACE reads, with one entry per CDR3 protein and no DNA. The sample holds approximately 150,000 distinct CDR3 sequences. Sequenced material: blood T cells: a sorted CD56 or NKG2C T cell subset, CD4+ or CD8+ T cells, or bulk PBMC T cells (not recorded which). The source of these receptors is a man aged 18 to 30 in good health.

This rearrangement joins TRBV27 to TRBJ1-1. Germline V gene sequence: CDR1 MNHEY, CDR2 SMNVEV (reference sequence). The CDR3 has 13 residues. CDR3 sequence reads: CASSLMGGGEAFF.

This chain uses TRBV27 with TRBJ2-1; TCRdb gives TRBD1 as the D gene, but with no DNA this cannot be confirmed. Germline V CDR1 and CDR2: MNHEY, SMNVEV (reference sequence). CDR3 size: 14 residues. The CDR3 region is CASSPTGTLNEQFF.